Listed here are 18 T cell receptor beta chains from one sample, sequenced in a study of cytomegalovirus exposure and HLA in healthy donors. Only in-frame clones appear in the TCRdb table, and some are missing; sequencing was by immunoSEQ multiplex PCR. The data show roughly 300,000 clones, with over 75% seen just once and 0.92% held by the top ten. The sequencing sample was made of PBMCs. These receptor sequences come from a young woman in good health and CMV-seronegative.

This rearrangement joins TRBV18 to TRBJ2-1; 10 positions match TRBD2. Germline loops: CDR1 KGHSH, CDR2 LQKENI. The CDR3 loop spans 15 amino acids. Germline trimming cut 8 bases from V and 4 bases from J; bases unmatched to any gene: 8. This CDR3 reads CASREQREGYNEQFF. The CDR3, as DNA: TGTGCCAGCCGCGAGCAGCGGGAGGGGTACAATGAGCAGTTCTTC.

The J gene is TRBJ2-1, the V gene TRBV27, with 12 bases lining up with TRBD2. V was clipped by 0 bases and J by 7 bases; unmatched bases: 7. CDR3 length equals 17 residues. Germline V gives CDR1 MNHEY, CDR2 SMNVEV (reference sequence). The CDR3 spells CASSLSKGLAGRNEQFF. As DNA, the CDR3 is TGTGCCAGCAGTTTATCGAAAGGACTAGCGGGAAGGAATGAGCAGTTCTTC.

The chain is built from TRBV6-4 and TRBJ2-2; 7 bases line up with TRBD2. Losses at the gene ends were 8 bases for V and 0 bases for J; bases not matched to a gene: 9. The CDR3 length is 16 residues. The germline CDR1 and CDR2 sequences are MRHNA and SNTAGT. In DNA form, the CDR3 reads TGTGCCAGCGCACTAGCGTCTGACGCGAACACCGGGGAGCTGTTTTTT. This gives the protein CASALASDANTGELFF.

This chain links TRBV11-2 with TRBJ2-5, with 9 bases aligning to TRBD1. The V gene end was trimmed by 3 bases and the J gene end by 4 bases; junction bases not matched to a gene: 9. Germline CDR1 and CDR2: SGHAT and FQNNGV. The CDR3 loop spans 16 amino acids. In DNA, the CDR3 is TGTGCCAGCAGCTTTAGGGCGGGACAGGGTTTAGAGACCCAGTACTTC. It encodes CASSFRAGQGLETQYF.

The CDR3 loop reads CASSSKGPGYGYTF. The CDR3 bases are TGTGCCAGCAGTTCCAAGGGGCCGGGCTATGGCTACACCTTC. The chain joins TRBV27 to TRBJ1-2; the D gene is possibly TRBD1 (5 bases). CDR1 is MNHEY and CDR2 is SMNVEV in the germline V gene (reference sequence). The CDR3 totals 14 residues. V lost 4 bases to trimming and J lost 4 bases, with 13 bases between them.

The chain uses TRBV14 and TRBJ2-1; a possible D gene is TRBD1 (7 bases). The germline V gene encodes CDR1 SGHDN and CDR2 FVKESK. The V and J ends lost 0 bases and 9 bases respectively, with 15 bases between them. This CDR3 comprises 15 residues. The CDR3 here is CASSQETGRISEQFF. CDR3 bases: TGTGCCAGCAGCCAAGAGACAGGGAGGATCAGTGAGCAGTTCTTC.

This clone was seen once. The rearrangement joins TRBV2 to TRBJ1-3; D not certain. V was shortened by 0 bases and J by 0 bases, with 6 bases between the two germline ends. The germline V gene has CDR1 SNHLY and CDR2 FYNNEI. The CDR3 runs 15 residues. The CDR3 loop is CASSEARGSGNTIYF. CDR3 bases: TGTGCCAGCAGTGAAGCAAGAGGCTCTGGAAACACCATATATTTT.

The chain employs TRBV19 and TRBJ2-3; 7 bases are a match to TRBD1. Germline CDR1 reads LNHDA; CDR2 reads SQIVND (reference sequence). V was pared by 1 base and J by 0 bases, with 10 bases of the junction left unmatched. The CDR3 has 18 residues. The CDR3 region has the DNA TGTGCCAGTAGTATAGCTCCGACAGGGCCAGGCAGCACAGATACGCAGTATTTT. It specifies CASSIAPTGPGSTDTQYF.

The chain is built from TRBV27 and TRBJ1-1; D might be TRBD1 (5 bases). The CDR3 has 13 amino acids. In germline, CDR1 is MNHEY, CDR2 SMNVEV (reference sequence). Deletions cut 6 bases from V and 1 base from J, with 9 bases between. The DNA of the CDR3 is TGTGCCAGCAGGAGGCAGGGGAACACTGAAGCTTTCTTT. Its protein product is CASRRQGNTEAFF.

The chain is built from TRBV10-2 and TRBJ1-2, with D tentatively TRBD1 (6 bases). The CDR3 extends over 13 amino acids. V was cut by 6 bases and J by 4 bases, with 12 bases left in between. Germline V gene data show CDR1 as WSHSY and CDR2 as SAAADI. The chain's CDR3 is CASSQGGVYGYTF. In DNA, the CDR3 is TGCGCCAGCAGCCAAGGGGGGGTCTATGGCTACACCTTC.

In this sample, this clone turned up once. The chain carries TRBV28 and TRBJ2-7; D uncertain. This CDR3 is built from 13 residues. The germline V gene has CDR1 MDHEN and CDR2 SYDVKM. The germline V and J ends were trimmed by 5 bases and 3 bases, with 11 bases remaining between them. As DNA, the CDR3 is TGTGCCAGCAGTCGAAGCTTCAACTACGAGCAGTACTTC. Translating it yields CASSRSFNYEQYF.

The rearrangement joins TRBV10-3 to TRBJ2-7, with D perhaps matching TRBD2 (5 bases). The CDR3 runs to 15 residues. Trimming stripped 0 bases from V and 3 bases from J, with 12 bases between. Germline V gene sequence: CDR1 ENHRY, CDR2 SYGVKD. CDR3 sequence reads: CAISESSPGIYEQYF. The CDR3 nucleotides read TGTGCCATCAGTGAGTCCAGCCCCGGGATCTACGAGCAGTACTTC.

The V gene is TRBV10-3, the J gene TRBJ2-2; possible D gene TRBD2, 6 bases. The CDR3 runs to 15 residues. V was shortened by 3 bases and J by 2 bases, with 10 bases between the two germline ends. CDR1 ENHRY and CDR2 SYGVKD come from the germline V gene. DNA of the CDR3: TGTGCCATCAGTGAAAGGGCGGGAAACACCGGGGAGCTGTTTTTT. It specifies CAISERAGNTGELFF.

As to this clone: This sample also contains other DNA sequences that code for the same CDR3. V gene TRBV6-5 combines with J gene TRBJ1-1; D not resolved. CDR3 length: 14 amino acids. V was shortened by 3 bases and J by 2 bases, with 10 bases between the two germline ends. Germline V gives CDR1 MNHEY, CDR2 SVGAGI. The chain's CDR3 is CASSYSGVNTEAFF. The CDR3 region has the DNA TGTGCCAGCAGTTATTCGGGAGTTAACACTGAAGCTTTCTTT.

The rearrangement links TRBV6-6 to TRBJ2-1, with 12 bases that match TRBD2. Unmatched junction bases numbered 3, after V lost 2 bases and J lost 7 bases. Germline CDR1 reads MNHNY; CDR2 reads SVGAGI (reference sequence). The CDR3 extends over 15 amino acids. CDR3 nucleotides: TGTGCCAGCAGTTACCGAGGACTAGCGGGGAATGAGCAGTTCTTC. It specifies CASSYRGLAGNEQFF.

The chain uses TRBV6-4 and TRBJ2-2; D is ambiguous. This CDR3 spans 14 amino acids. The germline gives CDR1 MRHNA, CDR2 SNTAGT. V dropped 8 bases and J dropped 6 bases, with 16 bases sitting between them. CDR3 sequence reads: CASSVKLEAGELFF. The CDR3 DNA follows: TGTGCCAGCTCCGTCAAACTCGAGGCCGGGGAGCTGTTTTTT.

This clone appeared a few times. The V and J genes are TRBV28 and TRBJ2-7, with 7 positions matching TRBD1. The germline CDR1 and CDR2 sequences are MDHEN and SYDVKM. The CDR3 consists of 13 residues. Trimming at V came to 6 bases and at J to 3 bases, leaving 5 bases not matched to a gene. The CDR3 DNA reads as TGTGCCAGCAGAACCGGGACAGTCTACGAGCAGTACTTC. Amino acids: CASRTGTVYEQYF.

As concerns this clone: Germline is not matched at one junction end, which may reflect a read error. The chain couples TRBV6-1 to TRBJ1-5; D gene unclear. This CDR3 comprises 13 residues. In germline, CDR1 is MNHNS, CDR2 SASEGT. This CDR3 reads CASGDLTDQPQHF. For the CDR3, the DNA is TGTGCCAGCGGTGACTTGACTGATCAGCCCCAGCATTTT.